The 18 T cell receptor beta chains listed next were all sequenced from one sample in a study of regulatory T cells in long-lasting Graves disease. As for time point: persistent/refractory GD, antithyroid drugs over 5 years with positive TRAb. PBMC-extracted RNA yielded the TCR library. According to the study, TCR beta libraries were built with iRepertoire HTBI primers and CDR3-region Arm-PCR. TCRdb itself ran the multiplex PCR reads through MiXCR, one entry per CDR3 protein. The sample records about 470,000 distinct CDR3 sequences, roughly 20% being singletons. This specimen consisted of peripheral blood mononuclear cells (PBMCs), obtained when the disease was refractory, from a patient treated with antithyroid drugs. These receptors were obtained from a female donor with Graves disease.

The rearrangement joins TRBV28 to TRBJ2-3, with D unclear. The CDR3 runs 11 residues. With 7 bases removed from V and 5 bases from J, the gap between germline ends came to 7 bases. Germline V lookup: CDR1 MDHEN, CDR2 SYDVKM. CDR3 region: CASNQEDTQYF. The CDR3 nucleotides read TGTGCCAGCAATCAGGAAGATACGCAGTATTTT.

Ten or more counts support this clonotype. The V call is TRBV20-1, the J call TRBJ2-7; D is unclear. The CDR3 has 13 amino acids. Trimming pared 5 bases from V and 2 bases from J, leaving 13 bases between. Germline assignment: CDR1 DFQATT and CDR2 SNEGSKA (reference sequence). The CDR3 DNA follows: TGCAGTGCTTCGACCAAAACTGCCTACGAGCAGTACTTC. Translation gives CSASTKTAYEQYF.

This clonotype was observed a handful of times. V and J are TRBV10-2 and TRBJ2-7; D may correspond to TRBD1 or TRBD2 (5 bases each). Trimming stripped 8 bases from V and 1 base from J, with 9 bases between. Germline V gene lookup returns CDR1 WSHSY and CDR2 SAAADI. The CDR3 extends over 12 amino acids. This CDR3 reads CASGDRSYEQYF. The CDR3 DNA sequence: TGCGCCAGCGGGGACCGATCCTACGAGCAGTACTTC.

This clonotype came up many times. The chain recombines TRBV29-1 with TRBJ2-7; D gene uncertain. Per germline, CDR1 SQVTM and CDR2 ANQGSEA. The CDR3 consists of 16 residues. The V and J ends lost 0 bases and 4 bases respectively, with 19 bases between them. CDR3 DNA: TGCAGCGTTGAAGATGGGCGTTCGACTGGAGATTACGAGCAGTACTTC. This codes for CSVEDGRSTGDYEQYF.

This clonotype was detected only a few times. No conserved phenylalanine or tryptophan ends this CDR3, so it is likely a read error. The chain uses TRBV5-1 and TRBJ1-1; TRBD1 agrees at 7 bases. V lost 0 bases to trimming and J lost 0 bases; unmatched junction nucleotides: 8. CDR3 size: 17 residues. Germline V lookup: CDR1 SGHRS, CDR2 YFSETQ. CDR3 amino acids: CASSLGGGTALNTEAFL. The CDR3 nucleotides read TGCGCCAGCAGCTTGGGAGGGGGGACAGCGCTGAACACTGAAGCTTTCCTT.

This rearrangement joins TRBV12-3 or TRBV12-4 to TRBJ2-5; either TRBD1 or TRBD2 may supply D (5 bases each). Trimming stripped 6 bases from V and 3 bases from J, with 14 bases between. This CDR3 comprises 14 residues. The CDR3 nucleotides read TGTGCCAGCAGCCCCGTGCTGGGGGAAGAGACCCAGTACTTC. It is translated as CASSPVLGEETQYF.

This clonotype has a handful of counts. This chain uses TRBV6-2 or TRBV6-3 with TRBJ1-5; TRBD1 might be the D (5 bases). V was clipped by 0 bases and J by 5 bases, with 8 bases between them. Germline V gene lookup returns CDR1 MNHEY and CDR2 SVGEGT. The CDR3 is 14 residues long. CDR3 sequence reads: CASSYSRVHQPQHF. The DNA for the CDR3 is TGTGCCAGCAGTTACTCCAGGGTTCATCAGCCCCAGCATTTT.

This chain connects TRBV19 to TRBJ2-3, with TRBD2 as a possible D gene (5 bases). V shed 7 bases and J shed 0 bases, with 14 bases lying between them. This CDR3 has 15 residues. Germline loops: CDR1 LNHDA, CDR2 SQIVND (reference sequence). The chain's CDR3 is CASNPSEASTDTQYF. DNA of the CDR3: TGTGCCAGTAACCCTTCGGAGGCTAGCACAGATACGCAGTATTTT.

This clonotype was seen more than once but under ten times. Here the CDR3 DNA reads TGTGCCAGCTCACCGGAGCGGCCGCGGAACTATGGCTACACCTTC. As protein: CASSPERPRNYGYTF. This sequence joins TRBV18 and TRBJ1-2; D is undetermined. Deletions cut 3 bases from V and 2 bases from J, with 13 bases between. CDR3 length: 15 amino acids. Germline V gene lookup returns CDR1 KGHSH and CDR2 LQKENI.

This clonotype has ten or more counts. The chain carries TRBV6-2 or TRBV6-3 and TRBJ2-5; D gene uncertain. Trimming removed 2 bases at V and 5 bases at J, with 9 bases between. CDR3 length: 13 amino acids. Germline assignment: CDR1 MNHEY and CDR2 SVGEGT. The CDR3 bases are TGTGCCAGCAGTTACGTAAGGACGGAGACCCAGTACTTC. This sequence encodes CASSYVRTETQYF.

CDR3 DNA: TGCAGTGCTGGGACAGGGGGCGCATTGGCTTTCTTT. It specifies CSAGTGGALAFF. The chain carries TRBV20-1 and TRBJ1-1; TRBD1 agrees at 12 bases. Germline V gene data show CDR1 as DFQATT and CDR2 as SNEGSKA (reference sequence). The CDR3 length is 12 residues. Germline trimming cut 5 bases from V and 11 bases from J; bases unmatched to any gene: 6.

This clonotype showed up many times. This chain connects TRBV27 to TRBJ1-6; D possibly corresponds to TRBD1 (6 bases). The V gene's germline CDR1 is MNHEY and CDR2 SMNVEV (reference sequence). The CDR3 spans 13 residues. The ends were cut back, 4 bases at V and 10 bases at J, with 11 bases in the middle. CDR3 region: CASSYGGQSPLHF. The CDR3 coding sequence is TGTGCCAGCAGTTACGGGGGGCAATCACCCCTCCACTTT.

This clonotype was detected a few times. The chain recombines TRBV29-1 with TRBJ2-5; D call uncertain. The germline V gene has CDR1 SQVTM and CDR2 ANQGSEA. V lost 2 bases to trimming and J lost 5 bases, with 15 bases between them. The CDR3 extends over 14 amino acids. This CDR3 is CSVEIPGLGETQYF. CDR3 nucleotides: TGCAGCGTTGAAATCCCGGGCCTGGGCGAGACCCAGTACTTC. Looking up the rest from reference TRBV29-1 and TRBJ2-5 gives the full variable domain: SAVISQKPSRDICQRGTSLTIQCQVDSQVTMMFWYRQQPGQSLTLIATANQGSEATYESGFVIDKFPISRPNLTFSTLTVSNMSPEDSSIYLCSVEIPGLGETQYFGPGTRLLVL.

This clonotype was counted between two and nine times. This chain uses TRBV6-2 or TRBV6-3 with TRBJ2-7, with TRBD2 matching 7 bases. V lost 5 bases, J lost 6 bases, and 10 bases stayed unmatched. Germline V gene sequence: CDR1 MNHEY, CDR2 SVGEGT. The CDR3 consists of 14 residues. CDR3 DNA: TGTGCCAGCAGTGAGTTGGCGGGAGTGGGCGAGCAGTACTTC. It translates to CASSELAGVGEQYF.

The CDR3 DNA reads as TGCAGTGCTAGTCCCGGGAGGGACGATGAGCAGTTCTTC. Translating gives CSASPGRDDEQFF. The V and J genes are TRBV20-1 and TRBJ2-1; 8 nucleotides match TRBD2. V lost 3 bases and J lost 8; bases outside the gene matches: 6. The germline gives CDR1 DFQATT, CDR2 SNEGSKA (reference sequence). CDR3 length equals 13 residues.

This clonotype was found many times. The chain employs TRBV19 and TRBJ1-1; tentative D call: TRBD1 (6 bases). This CDR3 has 14 amino acids. Trimming stripped 5 bases from V and 0 bases from J, with 10 bases between. CDR1 and CDR2 (germline): LNHDA, SQIVND (reference sequence). The CDR3 protein is CASSGGRMNTEAFF. CDR3 in DNA: TGTGCCAGTAGTGGGGGCCGCATGAACACTGAAGCTTTCTTT. Supplemented by reference TRBV19 and TRBJ1-1, the full variable domain reads DGGITQSPKYLFRKEGQNVTLSCEQNLNHDAMYWYRQDPGQGLRLIYYSQIVNDFQKGDIAEGYSVSREKKESFPLTVTSAQKNPTAFYLCASSGGRMNTEAFFGQGTRLTVV.

This clonotype was recorded a few times. The V call is TRBV5-4, the J call TRBJ2-7; maybe TRBD1 (5 bases). V lost 4 bases and J 2 bases, leaving 16 bases between the germline ends. This CDR3 region has 15 residues. CDR1 is SGHNT and CDR2 is YYREEE in the germline V gene (reference sequence). The CDR3 loop reads CASSQDRPPAYEQYF. CDR3 nucleotides: TGTGCCAGCAGCCAAGACAGACCTCCCGCCTACGAGCAGTACTTC.

This clonotype has only a few counts. The rearrangement joins TRBV20-1 to TRBJ2-7, with D perhaps being TRBD1 or TRBD2 (6 bases each). The CDR3 has 16 residues. V dropped 0 bases and J dropped 0 bases, with 15 bases sitting between them. From germline, CDR1 is DFQATT and CDR2 SNEGSKA (reference sequence). The CDR3 sequence is CSARDWGRGISYEQYF. DNA of the CDR3: TGCAGTGCTAGAGATTGGGGGCGGGGAATCTCCTACGAGCAGTACTTC.